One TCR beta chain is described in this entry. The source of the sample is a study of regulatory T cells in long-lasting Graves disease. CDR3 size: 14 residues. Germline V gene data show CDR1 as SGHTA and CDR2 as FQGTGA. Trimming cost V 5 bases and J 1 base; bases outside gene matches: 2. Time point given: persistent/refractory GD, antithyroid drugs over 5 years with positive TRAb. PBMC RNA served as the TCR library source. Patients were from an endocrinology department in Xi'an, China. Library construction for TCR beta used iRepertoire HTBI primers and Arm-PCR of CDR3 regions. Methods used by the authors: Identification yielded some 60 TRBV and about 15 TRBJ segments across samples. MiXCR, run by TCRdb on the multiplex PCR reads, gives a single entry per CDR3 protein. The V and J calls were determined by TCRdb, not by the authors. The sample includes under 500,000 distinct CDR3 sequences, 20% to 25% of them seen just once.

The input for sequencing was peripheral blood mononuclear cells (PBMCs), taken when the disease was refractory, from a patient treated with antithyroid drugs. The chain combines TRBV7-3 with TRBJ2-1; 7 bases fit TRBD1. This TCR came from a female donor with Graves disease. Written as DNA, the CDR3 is TGTGCCAGCAGCGCGACAGGGTCCTACAATGAGCAGTTCTTC. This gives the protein CASSATGSYNEQFF.